This TCR beta chain was recovered during a study of human T cells and chemical hapten exposure. CDR3 length equals 14 residues. Germline V gives CDR1 MDHEN, CDR2 SYDVKM. The trim removed 10 bases at V and 6 bases at J, leaving 12 bases unmatched. The sample's time point: pre-sensitization, week 0. The treatment was: therapeutic diphenylcyclopropenone sensitization with weekly scalp DPC. TCRdb reanalysed the RACE reads using MiXCR and keeps one entry per CDR3 protein. The table lists roughly 380,000 distinct CDR3 sequences, around 5.5% of them singletons. This clonotype has a count of ten or more. The sample in question was whole blood, obtained in connection with sensitization to the hapten diphenylcyclopropenone (DPC). This TCR was sampled from a woman aged 45-65 years with alopecia areata. Some clones in this sample may be carry-over from other donors' samples. V is TRBV28 and J is TRBJ2-7, with 10 bases fitting TRBD2. CDR3 in DNA: TGTGCCACCCAGGTGGGAGCGGGAGGGCCCGAGCAGTACTTC. Its translation is CATQVGAGGPEQYF. The full variable domain, rest sourced from reference TRBV28 and TRBJ2-7, is DVKVTQSSRYLVKRTGEKVFLECVQDMDHENMFWYRQDPGLGLRLIYFSYDVKMKEKGDIPEGYSVSREKKERFSLILESASTNQTSMYLCATQVGAGGPEQYFGPGTRLTVT.